The rows below give T cell receptor beta chains drawn from one sample of a study of cytomegalovirus exposure and HLA in healthy donors. Repertoires were generated with immunoSEQ multiplex PCR, while TCRdb's copy carries only in-frame clones and drops some. This table holds approximately 85,000 clones, 65% to 80% found once. Input material: PBMCs. These receptors were taken from a woman in her thirties or forties in good health and CMV-seropositive. CDR3s include the opening cysteine and the closing phenylalanine or tryptophan. A D gene is named only where the DNA matches it firmly. Where a row states a size, it is once, few, many or the class of an expanded clone; other rows omit it.

abundance	d_gene	v_gene	j_gene	CDR3aa	CDR3nt
few	TRBD2	TRBV5-4	TRBJ2-1	CASSFIAGANNEQFF	TGTGCCAGCAGCTTCATAGCGGGAGCCAACAATGAGCAGTTCTTC
few	.	TRBV6-1	TRBJ1-1	CASSDNLNTEAFF	TGTGCCAGCAGTGACAACTTGAACACTGAAGCTTTCTTT
.	TRBD1	TRBV30	TRBJ2-7	CAWSGQGYYEQYF	TGTGCCTGGAGTGGACAGGGATACTACGAGCAGTACTTC
.	TRBD1	TRBV10-1	TRBJ1-2	CASSESRTGPGGYTF	TGCGCCAGCAGTGAGTCGCGGACAGGGCCGGGTGGCTACACCTTC
.	.	TRBV19	TRBJ1-1	CASSEGENTEAFF	TGTGCCAGTAGTGAGGGAGAGAACACTGAAGCTTTCTTT
.	.	TRBV25-1	TRBJ1-3	CASSGVGNTIYF	TGTGCCAGCAGTGGCGTAGGAAACACCATATATTTT
few	TRBD1	TRBV19	TRBJ1-5	CASNPTGSNQPQHF	TGTGCCAGTAATCCGACAGGGAGTAATCAGCCCCAGCATTTT
.	TRBD1	TRBV28	TRBJ1-2	CATLRGQGRYGYTF	TGTGCCACCCTGAGGGGACAGGGTCGGTATGGCTACACCTTC
.	.	TRBV18	TRBJ1-1	CASSPPTAQPYTEAFF	TGTGCCAGCTCACCACCGACAGCCCAACCCTACACTGAAGCTTTCTTT
.	TRBD2	TRBV4-3	TRBJ2-2	CASSQGVSGGWRELFF	TGCGCCAGCAGCCAGGGCGTTTCGGGGGGATGGCGGGAGCTGTTTTTT
.	TRBD1	TRBV2	TRBJ1-1	CASRRTGMLTEAFF	TGTGCCAGCAGGCGGACAGGGATGCTCACTGAAGCTTTCTTT
.	TRBD1	TRBV27	TRBJ1-2	CASSSTTTGTAPLDYGYTF	TGTGCCAGCAGTTCCACGACCACCGGGACAGCCCCCCTAGACTATGGCTACACCTTC
.	TRBD1	TRBV7-2	TRBJ1-1	CASSFGGGGMNTEAFF	TGTGCCAGCAGCTTCGGAGGGGGCGGGATGAACACTGAAGCTTTCTTT
.	.	TRBV7-9	TRBJ1-2	CASSLTGATNYGYTF	TGTGCCAGCAGCTTAACTGGTGCAACTAACTATGGCTACACCTTC
few	.	TRBV6-1	TRBJ1-5	CASSSDIYSNQPQHF	TGTGCCAGCAGCTCCGACATATATAGCAATCAGCCCCAGCATTTT
.	TRBD1	TRBV18	TRBJ1-6	CASSRGQLNSNSPLHF	TGTGCCAGCTCACGGGGACAGCTCAACTCGAATTCACCCCTCCACTTT
.	.	TRBV5-1	TRBJ1-1	CASSPSRSFMNTEAFF	TGCGCCAGCAGCCCATCGCGAAGCTTTATGAACACTGAAGCTTTCTTT
few	.	TRBV5-1	TRBJ2-7	CASRQGSYEQYF	TGCGCCAGCAGACAGGGTTCCTACGAGCAGTACTTC
.	.	TRBV28	TRBJ1-1	CASTGAGGHTEAFF	TGTGCCAGCACCGGGGCCGGGGGGCACACTGAAGCTTTCTTT
.	TRBD1	TRBV28	TRBJ1-5	CASSPHRDSLYQPQHF	TGTGCCAGCAGTCCCCACAGGGACAGCCTTTATCAGCCCCAGCATTTT
few	TRBD1	TRBV5-6	TRBJ1-1	CASSLVWTGAKEAFF	TGTGCCAGCAGCTTGGTATGGACAGGGGCGAAGGAAGCTTTCTTT
.	.	TRBV28	TRBJ2-5	CACETDGVRMTQYF	TGTGCTTGCGAGACTGACGGGGTTCGGATGACCCAGTACTTC
.	.	TRBV6-1	TRBJ1-1	CASRIAGLNTEAFF	TGTGCCAGCAGGATTGCAGGGTTAAACACTGAAGCTTTCTTT
.	.	TRBV5-6	TRBJ2-7	CASSFLGGGDYEQYF	TGTGCCAGCAGCTTTCTGGGTGGCGGGGACTACGAGCAGTACTTC
.	TRBD2	TRBV30	TRBJ2-3	CAWSRLASSTDTQYF	TGTGCCTGGAGTCGACTAGCGTCTAGCACAGATACGCAGTATTTT
once	.	TRBV10-3	TRBJ2-1	CAISENAPGNEQFF	TGTGCCATCAGTGAAAATGCCCCGGGGAATGAGCAGTTCTTC
.	TRBD2	TRBV7-8	TRBJ2-5	CASRAGTSGETQYF	TGTGCCAGCAGAGCCGGGACTAGCGGAGAGACCCAGTACTTC
.	TRBD2	TRBV28	TRBJ2-1	CASSPPGLAGVYNEQFF	TGTGCCAGCAGTCCGCCGGGACTAGCGGGGGTCTACAATGAGCAGTTCTTC
.	TRBD1	TRBV11-2	TRBJ1-3	CASSYSGQSSGNTIYF	TGTGCCAGCAGCTACTCGGGACAGAGCTCTGGAAACACCATATATTTT
.	.	TRBV6-1	TRBJ1-1	CASSEVQILTEAFF	TGTGCCAGCAGTGAAGTACAGATTCTCACTGAGGCTTTCTTT
.	.	TRBV18	TRBJ1-1	CASSRRQISTEAFF	TGTGCCAGCTCACGACGACAGATTTCCACTGAAGCTTTCTTT
.	.	TRBV6-5	TRBJ1-4	CASSYEGARNEKLFF	TGTGCCAGCAGTTACGAAGGGGCCCGGAATGAAAAACTGTTTTTT
.	TRBD2	TRBV4-2	TRBJ2-5	CASSQDKGMGLAGEETQYF	TGTGCCAGCAGCCAAGATAAAGGAATGGGACTAGCGGGGGAAGAGACCCAGTACTTC
.	.	TRBV6-5	TRBJ2-7	CASSHRQAFSYEQYF	TGTGCCAGCAGTCACCGGCAGGCCTTTTCCTACGAGCAGTACTTC
few	.	TRBV5-1	TRBJ1-3	CASSEGSPGNTIYF	TGCGCCAGCAGTGAAGGGAGTCCTGGAAACACCATATATTTT
.	TRBD2	TRBV7-9	TRBJ2-7	CASTRGAAGEYEQYF	TGTGCCAGCACCCGTGGGGCAGCGGGAGAGTACGAGCAGTACTTC
.	TRBD1	TRBV27	TRBJ2-2	CASSWGGQGYTGELFF	TGTGCCAGCAGTTGGGGGGGACAGGGGTACACCGGGGAGCTGTTTTTT
.	TRBD1	TRBV28	TRBJ2-6	CASSSRDRRFSGANVLTF	TGTGCCAGCAGTTCCCGGGACAGGCGTTTCTCTGGGGCCAACGTCCTGACTTTC
.	TRBD1	TRBV11-2	TRBJ2-6	CASVGEEDRGVSGANVLTF	TGTGCCAGCGTAGGGGAAGAGGACAGGGGTGTTTCTGGGGCCAACGTCCTGACTTTC
.	TRBD1	TRBV2	TRBJ1-5	CASSVYGTGYSNQPQHF	TGTGCCAGCAGTGTTTATGGGACAGGGTATAGCAATCAGCCCCAGCATTTT
.	.	TRBV6-6	TRBJ2-5	CASRSGEETQYF	TGTGCCAGCAGATCCGGGGAAGAGACCCAGTACTTC
.	TRBD1	TRBV7-9	TRBJ2-1	CASSLTGTGLSGEQFF	TGTGCCAGCAGCTTAACCGGGACAGGGTTATCAGGTGAGCAGTTCTTC
few	.	TRBV30	TRBJ1-2	CASSPGVKVNGYTF	TGTGCCTCATCTCCCGGGGTGAAAGTTAATGGCTACACCTTC
.	.	TRBV19	TRBJ1-1	CASSMRELNTEAFF	TGTGCCAGTAGTATGAGAGAGTTGAACACTGAAGCTTTCTTT
.	.	TRBV5-1	TRBJ1-1	CASSLGQYTEAFF	TGCGCCAGCAGCTTGGGACAGTACACTGAAGCTTTCTTT
.	TRBD1	TRBV19	TRBJ1-2	CAISSGTGAFGDGYTF	TGTGCCATTTCTTCCGGGACAGGGGCTTTCGGAGATGGCTACACCTTC
.	.	TRBV2	TRBJ2-1	CASDRSSYNEQFF	TGTGCCAGCGACAGAAGCTCCTACAATGAGCAGTTCTTC
.	TRBD1	TRBV11-2	TRBJ1-2	CASSRGQGGYGYTF	TGTGCCAGCAGCCGGGGCCAGGGGGGCTATGGCTACACCTTC
.	TRBD1	TRBV2	TRBJ2-3	CASWTGSRRAQYF	TGTGCCAGCTGGACAGGCTCAAGAAGGGCGCAGTATTTT
.	.	TRBV28	TRBJ1-4	CATATGEKLFF	TGTGCCACCGCGACGGGGGAAAAACTGTTTTTT
once	.	TRBV19	TRBJ1-1	CASRTTGTEAFF	TGTGCCAGTAGGACTACTGGCACTGAAGCTTTCTTT
.	.	TRBV18	TRBJ1-4	CASSPPLTENEKLFF	TGTGCCAGCTCACCTCCGTTGACAGAAAATGAAAAACTGTTTTTT
.	.	TRBV10-2	TRBJ2-2	CASSPGEGDTGELFF	TGCGCCAGCAGCCCCGGTGAGGGAGACACCGGGGAGCTGTTTTTT